The 28 T cell receptor beta chains below all came from one sample that was sequenced in a study of blood T cell repertoires in COVID-19 (dated by TCRdb to 2018 to 2020). The library was produced with the immunoSEQ multiplex PCR assay. Held by TCRdb, this immuneACCESS table contains in-frame sequences only and omits some clones. Under half of the omission traces to an unresolved V gene where checked; the cause of the rest is unknown. Present in this sample are about 150,000 clones, about 78% of which were seen just once. The ten largest clonotypes hold roughly 11% of the sample. The specimen was peripheral blood. The receptors come from a man between 60 and 75 years old who had recovered from COVID-19.

V gene TRBV6-2 or TRBV6-3 combines with J gene TRBJ1-5; possibly TRBD1 for D (6 bases). Trimming stripped 0 bases from V and 1 base from J, with 10 bases between. The CDR3 extends over 16 amino acids. The V gene's germline CDR1 is MNHEY and CDR2 SVGEGT. The CDR3 is CASSYSRGASNQPQHF. Written as DNA, the CDR3 is TGTGCCAGCAGTTACTCTCGGGGGGCGAGCAATCAGCCCCAGCATTTT.

The chain employs TRBV19 and TRBJ1-5, with 8 bases fitting TRBD1. This CDR3 has 15 amino acids. Germline CDR1 and CDR2: LNHDA and SQIVND (reference sequence). Trimming took 4 bases from V and 6 from J; bases not matched to a gene: 8. Written as DNA, the CDR3 is TGTGCCAGTAGTAGCTCGCGGACAGGGATTCAGCCCCAGCATTTT. As protein: CASSSSRTGIQPQHF. The variable domain in full, completed from reference TRBV19 and TRBJ1-5, reads DGGITQSPKYLFRKEGQNVTLSCEQNLNHDAMYWYRQDPGQGLRLIYYSQIVNDFQKGDIAEGYSVSREKKESFPLTVTSAQKNPTAFYLCASSSSRTGIQPQHFGDGTRLSIL.

Only a few counts were recorded for this clone. The V call is TRBV19, the J call TRBJ2-5, with TRBD2 identical over 13 bases. Germline V gene lookup returns CDR1 LNHDA and CDR2 SQIVND (reference sequence). CDR3 length equals 15 residues. V shed 7 bases and J 5 bases; nucleotides not matched to a gene: 7. CDR3 loop: CASTAGLAGSETQYF. The CDR3, as DNA: TGTGCCAGTACCGCGGGACTAGCGGGATCGGAGACCCAGTACTTC.

This clone was detected only a few times. This chain connects TRBV5-4 to TRBJ2-5; 16 positions match TRBD2. The CDR3 has 15 residues. Trimming removed 3 bases from V and 5 bases from J; junction bases left unmatched: 1. Looked up from germline, CDR1 is SGHNT and CDR2 is YYREEE (reference sequence). The CDR3 sequence: CASSWGLAGGETQYF. The CDR3 nucleotides read TGTGCCAGCAGCTGGGGACTAGCGGGAGGGGAGACCCAGTACTTC.

This clone was seen once. The rearrangement uses TRBV10-1 and TRBJ2-5; no definite D call. The CDR3 runs to 13 residues. V was cut by 8 bases and J by 5 bases, with 15 bases left in between. CDR1 WNHNN and CDR2 SYGVQD come from the germline V gene (reference sequence). CDR3 coding DNA: TGCGCCAGCGTCCCAGAGAGCGCCGAGACCCAGTACTTC. Its protein product is CASVPESAETQYF.

V is TRBV19 and J is TRBJ1-1; D is ambiguous. V lost 10 bases and J 4 bases, leaving 16 bases between the germline ends. Germline CDR1 reads LNHDA; CDR2 reads SQIVND (reference sequence). The CDR3 has 13 amino acids. The CDR3 sequence: CATRIGAGTEAFF. The CDR3 nucleotides are TGTGCCACCCGAATAGGTGCAGGCACTGAAGCTTTCTTT. The whole variable domain, filled in from reference TRBV19 and TRBJ1-1, reads DGGITQSPKYLFRKEGQNVTLSCEQNLNHDAMYWYRQDPGQGLRLIYYSQIVNDFQKGDIAEGYSVSREKKESFPLTVTSAQKNPTAFYLCATRIGAGTEAFFGQGTRLTVV.

V usage is TRBV11-2 and J usage is TRBJ2-2; 8 bases agree with TRBD1. V lost 4 bases, J lost 1 base, and 2 bases stayed unmatched. The length of the CDR3 is 15 residues. From germline, CDR1 is SGHAT and CDR2 FQNNGV. The chain's CDR3 is CASSWTGRNTGELFF. The CDR3 nucleotides are TGTGCCAGCAGCTGGACAGGGAGGAACACCGGGGAGCTGTTTTTT. Full variable domain (missing parts from reference TRBV11-2 and TRBJ2-2): EAGVAQSPRYKIIEKRQSVAFWCNPISGHATLYWYQQILGQGPKLLIQFQNNGVVDDSQLPKDRFSAERLKGVDSTLKIQPAKLEDSAVYLCASSWTGRNTGELFFGEGSRLTVL.

This chain uses TRBV4-1 with TRBJ1-4; the D gene is possibly TRBD1 (6 bases). Germline CDR1 reads MGHRA; CDR2 reads YSYEKL. The CDR3 loop spans 15 amino acids. Trimming removed 0 bases at V and 6 bases at J, with 11 bases between. CDR3 sequence reads: CASSQEYRAHEKLFF. The DNA of the CDR3 is TGCGCCAGCAGCCAAGAGTACAGGGCCCATGAAAAACTGTTTTTT.

This rearrangement joins TRBV3-1 (or the pseudogene TRBV3-2) to TRBJ2-7; tentative D call: TRBD2 (5 bases). In germline, CDR1 is LGHDT, CDR2 YNNKEL (reference sequence). Trimming removed 1 base at V and 6 bases at J, with 13 bases between. This CDR3 has 14 residues. Here the CDR3 reads CASSQVLGETEQYF. The CDR3 nucleotides read TGTGCCAGCAGCCAAGTTCTTGGGGAGACCGAGCAGTACTTC.

The chain is built from TRBV19 and TRBJ1-5, with D uncertain. This CDR3 region has 13 residues. V lost 6 bases and J 3 bases, leaving 9 bases between the germline ends. In germline, CDR1 is LNHDA, CDR2 SQIVND (reference sequence). The CDR3, as DNA: TGTGCCAGTAGACGGGATCACAATCAGCCCCAGCATTTT. Translated: CASRRDHNQPQHF. Based on the CDR3 plus reference TRBV19 and TRBJ1-5, the full variable domain is DGGITQSPKYLFRKEGQNVTLSCEQNLNHDAMYWYRQDPGQGLRLIYYSQIVNDFQKGDIAEGYSVSREKKESFPLTVTSAQKNPTAFYLCASRRDHNQPQHFGDGTRLSIL.

The chain links TRBV1 to TRBJ1-2; TRBD1, the table's D call, lacks a check against the DNA. TRBV1 is deemed a pseudogene. This CDR3 has 15 residues. The DNA for the CDR3 is TGCACCAGCAGCCCCAGGGGGGACAGGGGCTATGGCTACACCTTC. Amino acids: CTSSPRGDRGYGYTF.

This chain joins TRBV6-5 and TRBJ1-6, with a weak D call TRBD1 (5 bases). Trimming pared 10 bases from V and 12 bases from J, leaving 22 bases between. The CDR3 consists of 14 residues. CDR1 and CDR2 from the germline V gene are MNHEY and SVGAGI. Here the CDR3 reads CATEPYQGSGPLHF. The CDR3 nucleotides read TGTGCCACAGAGCCTTATCAGGGAAGTGGACCCCTCCACTTT.

The CDR3 protein is CASSLPSGANVLTF. In DNA, the CDR3 is TGTGCCAGCAGCTTGCCATCTGGGGCCAACGTCCTGACTTTC. V usage is TRBV5-4 and J usage is TRBJ2-6; the D is unclear. This CDR3 is 14 amino acids long. Trimming shortened V by 1 base and J by 1 base, and 3 bases separated the two germline ends. CDR1 SGHNT and CDR2 YYREEE come from the germline V gene (reference sequence).

The V and J genes are TRBV9 and TRBJ2-1, with 12 bases identical to TRBD1. Per the germline V gene, CDR1 is SGDLS and CDR2 is YYNGEE. The CDR3 is 16 amino acids. Losses at the gene ends were 3 bases for V and 8 bases for J; bases not matched to a gene: 9. The CDR3 region is CASSAPGQGALDEQFF. In DNA form, the CDR3 reads TGTGCCAGCAGCGCACCGGGACAGGGGGCTTTAGATGAGCAGTTCTTC.

The chain recombines TRBV5-1 with TRBJ1-1, with 8 positions matching TRBD1. CDR1 SGHRS and CDR2 YFSETQ come from the germline V gene. Germline trimming cut 0 bases from V and 6 bases from J; bases unmatched to any gene: 10. The CDR3 runs 16 residues. CDR3 bases: TGCGCCAGCAGCTTGGATGGGGCAGGGGGCTTGGCTGAAGCTTTCTTT. Protein sequence: CASSLDGAGGLAEAFF.

The chain combines TRBV4-3 with TRBJ2-3, with TRBD2 identical over 13 bases. This CDR3 comprises 16 residues. V trimming: 0 bases; J trimming: 7 bases; junction bases outside the gene matches: 4. The germline gives CDR1 LGHNA, CDR2 YSLEER. This CDR3 is CASSQELAGGPNTQYF. DNA of the CDR3: TGCGCCAGCAGCCAAGAACTAGCGGGGGGGCCAAATACGCAGTATTTT.

The rearrangement joins TRBV7-2 to TRBJ2-7, with a weak D call TRBD1 (6 bases). Trimming removed 2 bases at V and 0 bases at J, with 14 bases between. In germline, CDR1 is SGHTA, CDR2 FQGNSA. This CDR3 is 16 amino acids long. This chain's CDR3 is CASSLRATGFSYEQYF. CDR3 nucleotide sequence: TGTGCCAGCAGCTTAAGGGCCACAGGGTTCTCCTACGAGCAGTACTTC.

The chain couples TRBV4-3 to TRBJ1-1; D not resolved. Germline lookup yields CDR1 LGHNA and CDR2 YSLEER. V was trimmed by 6 bases and J by 1 base, leaving 6 bases between them. CDR3 size: 12 residues. CDR3 amino acids: CASRRGNTEAFF. Here the CDR3 DNA reads TGCGCCAGCAGACGAGGGAACACTGAAGCTTTCTTT.

This clone was observed a single time. The chain is built from TRBV6-5 and TRBJ2-7; TRBD2 agrees at 9 bases. With 6 bases clipped from V and 2 bases from J, the junction kept 5 bases outside the gene matches. CDR1 and CDR2 from the germline V gene are MNHEY and SVGAGI. The CDR3 loop spans 14 amino acids. CDR3 loop: CASRERGDTYEQYF. In DNA form, the CDR3 reads TGTGCCAGCAGGGAGCGGGGGGATACCTACGAGCAGTACTTC.

The chain joins TRBV6-5 to TRBJ1-2; 7 bases line up with TRBD1. Germline V gene data show CDR1 as MNHEY and CDR2 as SVGAGI. V gave up 6 bases and J gave up 3 bases; unmatched junction bases: 4. This CDR3 region has 13 residues. The CDR3 DNA reads as TGTGCCAGCAGAGTGGGACAGTACTATGGCTACACCTTC. Translation: CASRVGQYYGYTF.

This clone turned up a few times. CDR3 DNA sequence: TGCGCCAGCAGCCAAGGCAGGACAGTCACCGGGGAGCTGTTTTTT. This sequence encodes CASSQGRTVTGELFF. The chain couples TRBV4-3 to TRBJ2-2; tentative D call: TRBD1 (6 bases). Trimming shortened V by 1 base and J by 4 bases, and 10 bases separated the two germline ends. Germline V CDR1 and CDR2: LGHNA, YSLEER. This CDR3 is built from 15 residues.

CDR3 amino acids: CASSQIPCKGQGAYEQYF. In DNA form, the CDR3 reads TGCGCCAGCAGTCAAATCCCCTGCAAGGGACAGGGGGCTTACGAGCAGTACTTC. The J gene is TRBJ2-7, the V gene TRBV23-1; TRBD1 matches 12 bases. TRBV23-1 is sorted into the ORF group, with uncertain function. V was pared by 2 bases and J by 4 bases, with 12 bases of the junction left unmatched. The CDR3 is made up of 18 amino acids.

The genes are TRBV7-9 and TRBJ2-1, with 12 nucleotides matching TRBD2. The CDR3 is 19 amino acids. The V segment lost 5 bases and the J segment 4 bases; nucleotides outside the gene matches: 15. In germline, CDR1 is SEHNR, CDR2 FQNEAQ (reference sequence). The CDR3 region is CASSPSGRALLAGYNEQFF. The CDR3, as DNA: TGTGCCAGCAGCCCTAGCGGGAGGGCTCTTCTGGCGGGGTACAATGAGCAGTTCTTC.

The V and J genes are TRBV7-9 and TRBJ1-6; 8 bases line up with TRBD1. The V gene's germline CDR1 is SEHNR and CDR2 FQNEAQ (reference sequence). CDR3 length: 14 residues. With V trimmed by 5 bases and J by 7 bases, 4 bases remained unmatched. The CDR3 is CASSKGQENSPLHF. The CDR3 nucleotides read TGTGCCAGCAGCAAGGGACAGGAGAATTCACCCCTCCACTTT.

This clone is a singleton in its sample. This sequence joins TRBV5-1 and TRBJ2-7; 7 bases map to TRBD1. CDR1 SGHRS and CDR2 YFSETQ come from the germline V gene. Trimming cost V 3 bases and J 4 bases; bases outside gene matches: 1. This CDR3 comprises 12 residues. CDR3 amino acids: CASSSDRYEQYF. The CDR3 DNA is TGCGCCAGCAGCTCGGACAGGTACGAGCAGTACTTC.

This clone was seen more than once but under ten times. V gene TRBV7-3 combines with J gene TRBJ2-3, with D possibly being TRBD2 (5 bases). Germline CDR1 is SGHTA and CDR2 is FQGTGA. The CDR3 length is 13 residues. V shed 2 bases and J shed 6 bases, with 9 bases lying between them. CDR3 sequence reads: CASSLERRDTQYF. The CDR3 DNA follows: TGTGCCAGCAGCTTAGAGCGGCGGGATACGCAGTATTTT.

The sample holds a few counts of this clone. The V gene is TRBV29-1, the J gene TRBJ2-2; tentatively, D is TRBD1 (5 bases). The CDR3 runs 13 residues. The V gene's germline CDR1 is SQVTM and CDR2 ANQGSEA. V lost 4 bases and J lost 8, with 14 bases in between. CDR3 nucleotides: TGCAGCGTTGTAAGGACATATGGGGGGGAGCTGTTTTTT. This sequence encodes CSVVRTYGGELFF.

The chain combines TRBV9 with TRBJ2-1; 10 nucleotides match TRBD2. In germline, CDR1 is SGDLS, CDR2 YYNGEE. The V and J ends lost 2 bases and 8 bases, in that order; junction bases with no gene match: 13. CDR3 length equals 17 residues. CDR3 coding DNA: TGTGCCAGCAGCGTGGGTGATGGACTAGCGGCTGTGTATGAGCAGTTCTTC. It translates to CASSVGDGLAAVYEQFF.